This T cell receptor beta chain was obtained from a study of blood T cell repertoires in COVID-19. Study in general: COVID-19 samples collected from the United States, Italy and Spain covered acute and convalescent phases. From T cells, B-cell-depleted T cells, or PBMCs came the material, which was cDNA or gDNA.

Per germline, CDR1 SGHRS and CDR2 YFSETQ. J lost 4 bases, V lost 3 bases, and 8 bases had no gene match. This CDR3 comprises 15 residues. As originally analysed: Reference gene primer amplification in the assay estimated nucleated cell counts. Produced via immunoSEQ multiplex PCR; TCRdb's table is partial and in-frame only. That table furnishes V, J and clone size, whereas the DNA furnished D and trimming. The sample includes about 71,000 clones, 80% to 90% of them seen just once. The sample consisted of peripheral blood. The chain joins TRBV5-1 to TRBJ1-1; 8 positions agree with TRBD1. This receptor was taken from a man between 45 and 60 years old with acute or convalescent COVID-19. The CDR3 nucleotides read TGCGCCAGCAGCTGGACGACAGGGGTGGCCACTGAAGCTTTCTTT. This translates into CASSWTTGVATEAFF.